This T cell receptor beta chain was sequenced in a study of T cells in Graves' hyperthyroidism and ophthalmopathy. The study's findings and limits: Ophthalmopathy was told apart from stable hyperthyroidism by a 13 V-J model. In the blood, most expanded thyroid clonotypes above 0.001 appeared as well.

RNA transcripts were the template for amplifying TCR beta CDR3 regions. HTBI primers drove first-round RT-PCR of the TCR CDR3. TCRdb reanalysed the multiplex PCR reads using MiXCR and keeps one entry per CDR3 protein. The sample consists of under 350,000 distinct CDR3 sequences, approximately 17% of them appearing once. A remark on this clonotype: Its antigen is unknown. One base away lies a much larger clone, so this may be a sequencing read error.

With 3 bases removed from V and 4 bases from J, the gap between germline ends came to 6 bases. CDR1 SNHLY and CDR2 FYNNEI come from the germline V gene. The CDR3 contains 12 residues. The J gene is TRBJ1-1, the V gene TRBV2; tentatively, D is TRBD1 (6 bases). The sequence came from a woman aged 55-69 years with Graves' ophthalmopathy. The sequenced sample was blood. CDR3 sequence (DNA): TGTGCCAGCAGTGACAGGGGCACTGAAGCTTTCTTT. This translates into CASSDRGTEAFF. Looking up the rest from reference TRBV2 and TRBJ1-1 gives the full variable domain: EPEVTQTPSHQVTQMGQEVILRCVPISNHLYFYWYRQILGQKVEFLVSFYNNEISEKSEIFDDQFSVERPDGSNFTLKIRSTKLEDSAMYFCASSDRGTEAFFGQGTRLTVV.